The entry below gives a single T cell receptor beta chain sequence along with its context. There are 15 residues in the CDR3. V was trimmed by 3 bases and J by 1 base, leaving 11 bases between them. CDR1 and CDR2 (germline): LGHDT, YNNKEL (reference sequence). The entry originates in a study of blood T cell repertoires in COVID-19. Method: immunoSEQ multiplex PCR; TCRdb's copy keeps in-frame clones and lacks some. The table records about 280,000 clones, roughly 88% of them present only once. This clonotype originated in a man younger than 35 with active or convalescent COVID-19. This chain joins TRBV3-1 (or the pseudogene TRBV3-2) and TRBJ2-3, with D maybe TRBD2 (6 bases). Sequenced: peripheral blood. The CDR3 loop is CASSHAGSGTDTQYF. Written as DNA, the CDR3 is TGTGCCAGCAGCCACGCGGGGTCAGGCACAGATACGCAGTATTTT.